Sequencing of this TCR beta chain was carried out in a study of radiation and T cells in renal cell carcinoma. General study results and limits: Without pretreatment biopsies, baseline tumor clonotype presence was undetermined.

Time point denoted: blood 4 weeks post-SBRT, at nephrectomy. The treatment here: 15 Gy SBRT to primary tumor, nephrectomy 4 weeks later. Clear cell pathology was present in this patient's renal cell carcinoma. Measured with immunoSEQ multiplex PCR; TCRdb has only the in-frame clones, and not every one. The table has about 83,000 clones, 70% to 90% seen once. Remarks on this clone: Antigen specificity is unknown.

Germline V gene sequence: CDR1 MGHRA, CDR2 YSYEKL. CDR3 length equals 18 residues. J gave up 10 bases and V 6 bases, and 20 bases lay outside the gene matches. This chain connects TRBV4-1 to TRBJ1-4; 10 nucleotides match TRBD1. The source material was blood, sampled from a patient whose treatment included radiotherapy and nephrectomy. This TCR derives from a woman aged 55-69 years with renal cell carcinoma. The CDR3 is CASSYRTGGLLDQGKLFF. DNA of the CDR3: TGCGCCAGCAGTTACAGGACAGGGGGGCTGCTGGACCAAGGAAAACTGTTTTTT.